This TCR beta chain was retrieved from a study of T-cell memory formation after mild COVID-19. Findings and caveats of the study: Among CD4+ contracting clones, most were CM and EM, and CD8+ ones EMRA. Later expanders leaned CD4+, whereas day 15 to 85 contracting clones were balanced CD4/CD8.

This clonotype was seen at least ten times. Its antigen is not identified. It was 5'RACE with constant-segment primers that produced the TCR alpha and TCR beta cDNA libraries, which carried sample barcodes and UMIs. Using its own MiXCR run on the 5' RACE reads, TCRdb lists one record per CDR3 protein. The data show some 280,000 distinct CDR3 sequences, roughly 16% seen once. This clonotype originated in a man aged 18-30 years who had mild COVID-19 (a few samples of this study predate the infection). Cell type and time point are not known. Sequenced input: PBMCs or a T cell subset sorted from them (not recorded which).

In DNA, the CDR3 is TGCAGTGCTAGGAGGGGTCAAGAGACCCAGTACTTC. Translating gives CSARRGQETQYF. The gene calls are TRBV20-1 and TRBJ2-5; possibly TRBD1 or TRBD2 for D (5 bases each). Trimming left V 3 bases short and J 2 bases short, with 7 bases between. This CDR3 is built from 12 residues. Germline values: CDR1 DFQATT, CDR2 SNEGSKA (reference sequence).